The 28 T cell receptor beta chains listed next were all sequenced from one sample in a study of blood T cell repertoires in COVID-19. TCRdb's copy holds only in-frame clones and misses some; the assay was immunoSEQ multiplex PCR. The data show some 35,000 clones, 83% seen once. Sequenced input: peripheral blood. The receptors originated from a middle-aged man with acute or convalescent COVID-19.

This clone has just one count. The J gene is TRBJ1-4, the V gene TRBV2; the D is unclear. The V gene's germline CDR1 is SNHLY and CDR2 FYNNEI. This CDR3 region has 14 residues. Trimming removed 6 bases at V and 3 bases at J, with 11 bases between. CDR3 DNA: TGTGCCAGCAGACCCAGGCTTTCTAATGAAAAACTGTTTTTT. This sequence encodes CASRPRLSNEKLFF.

V gene TRBV28 combines with J gene TRBJ1-1, with D tentatively TRBD1 (5 bases). V lost 1 base to trimming and J lost 5 bases, with 14 bases between them. Germline-derived CDR1 and CDR2 are MDHEN and SYDVKM. CDR3 size: 15 residues. This CDR3 is CASSLYADQGTEAFF. The CDR3 DNA sequence: TGTGCCAGCAGTTTATATGCCGATCAGGGTACTGAAGCTTTCTTT. The whole variable domain, filled in from reference TRBV28 and TRBJ1-1, reads DVKVTQSSRYLVKRTGEKVFLECVQDMDHENMFWYRQDPGLGLRLIYFSYDVKMKEKGDIPEGYSVSREKKERFSLILESASTNQTSMYLCASSLYADQGTEAFFGQGTRLTVV.

This sequence joins TRBV10-3 and TRBJ1-2; D is ambiguous. The germline V gene has CDR1 ENHRY and CDR2 SYGVKD. The CDR3 contains 11 residues. Trimming cost V 0 bases and J 8 bases, with 4 bases left between them. This CDR3 reads CAISESEGYTF. The CDR3 DNA is TGTGCCATCAGTGAGTCAGAGGGCTACACCTTC.

This clone was detected only once. The V call is TRBV5-4, the J call TRBJ2-1; tentative D call: TRBD2 (6 bases). CDR3 length: 14 residues. V lost 0 bases, J lost 7 bases, and 11 bases lay in between. CDR1 is SGHNT, CDR2 YYREEE, per germline (reference sequence). The CDR3 reads CASSLGGTGNEQFF. The CDR3 bases are TGTGCCAGCAGCTTGGGCGGGACGGGTAATGAGCAGTTCTTC.

The rearrangement uses TRBV5-8 and TRBJ2-3, with TRBD1 matching 10 bases. The germline gives CDR1 SGHTS, CDR2 YDEGEE. V dropped 0 bases and J dropped 4; count of bases not matched to a gene: 2. The CDR3 extends over 15 amino acids. The CDR3 here is CASSLGGQGSDTQYF. CDR3 bases: TGTGCCAGCAGCTTGGGGGGACAGGGGTCAGATACGCAGTATTTT.

The V and J genes are TRBV9 and TRBJ2-5, with 7 positions matching TRBD1. Germline V lookup: CDR1 SGDLS, CDR2 YYNGEE. The CDR3 runs 14 residues. The J segment lost 0 bases and the V segment lost 3 bases, leaving 2 bases of the junction unmatched. This chain's CDR3 is CASSAGTDQETQYF. CDR3 nucleotide sequence: TGTGCCAGCAGCGCGGGGACAGACCAAGAGACCCAGTACTTC. Using reference TRBV9 and TRBJ2-5 for the parts outside the CDR3, the full variable domain is DSGVTQTPKHLITATGQRVTLRCSPRSGDLSVYWYQQSLDQGLQFLIQYYNGEERAKGNILERFSAQQFPDLHSELNLSSLELGDSALYFCASSAGTDQETQYFGPGTRLLVL.

The V call is TRBV11-3, the J call TRBJ2-1; no reliable D call. Germline CDR1 SGHNT, CDR2 YENEEA. There are 14 residues in the CDR3. Between the trimmed V and J ends, which lost 1 base and 4 bases, there was a span of 8 bases. The CDR3 bases are TGTGCCAGCAGCTTAGGGAGTAGGTACAATGAGCAGTTCTTC. This gives the protein CASSLGSRYNEQFF.

The chain employs TRBV7-8 and TRBJ2-7; TRBD1 matches at 7 bases. Germline assignment: CDR1 SGHVS and CDR2 FQNEAQ. The CDR3 runs to 16 residues. V lost 7 bases, J lost 4 bases, and 16 bases stayed unmatched. The CDR3 loop is CASTETFRNRGYEQYF. DNA of the CDR3: TGTGCCAGCACCGAAACATTTCGCAACAGGGGATACGAGCAGTACTTC.

This clone was detected only a few times. J is TRBJ1-2 and V is TRBV5-4, with TRBD1 matching over 11 bases. The CDR3 is 15 amino acids. Germline-derived CDR1 and CDR2 are SGHNT and YYREEE (reference sequence). J was trimmed by 4 bases and V by 4 bases; bases with no gene match: 6. Here the CDR3 DNA reads TGTGCCAGCAGCGGGGGACAGGGGGGTGGCTATGGCTACACCTTC. It translates to CASSGGQGGGYGYTF.

The chain links TRBV10-1 to TRBJ2-1; the match to TRBD2 covers 12 bases. The CDR3 is 15 residues long. CDR1 WNHNN and CDR2 SYGVQD come from the germline V gene (reference sequence). V shed 6 bases and J 8 bases; nucleotides not matched to a gene: 8. This chain's CDR3 is CASSTLAGGVDEQFF. The CDR3 DNA follows: TGCGCCAGCAGCACACTAGCGGGAGGTGTCGATGAGCAGTTCTTC.

The rearrangement uses TRBV6-5 and TRBJ1-6, with 11 bases matching TRBD1. CDR3 size: 15 residues. CDR1 and CDR2 (germline): MNHEY, SVGAGI. Trimming at V came to 6 bases and at J to 10 bases, leaving 8 bases not matched to a gene. The CDR3 region is CASSPTGTGGSPLHF. In nucleotides, the CDR3 is TGTGCCAGCAGCCCGACCGGGACAGGGGGATCACCCCTCCACTTT.

This clone was counted only a few times. The V gene is TRBV7-8, the J gene TRBJ1-1; the D is unclear. This CDR3 is 14 amino acids long. V lost 3 bases and J lost 3, with 11 bases in between. Looked up from germline, CDR1 is SGHVS and CDR2 is FQNEAQ. CDR3 coding DNA: TGTGCCAGCAGCTTGGGCATGAAGGACACTGAAGCTTTCTTT. Protein product: CASSLGMKDTEAFF.

This clone occurred once. This chain connects TRBV15 to TRBJ2-1, with TRBD2 identical over 12 bases. CDR3 length: 14 amino acids. Per the germline V gene, CDR1 is LNHNV and CDR2 is YYDKDF (reference sequence). The ends lost 5 bases at V and 10 bases at J; junction bases unmatched: 6. CDR3 in DNA: TGTGCCACCAGCTTTCGGACTAGCGGGGCCGAGCAGTTCTTC. It yields the protein CATSFRTSGAEQFF.

The gene calls are TRBV6-5 and TRBJ2-7, with D unclear. The CDR3 is 12 residues long. Trimming shortened V by 5 bases and J by 3 bases, and 8 bases separated the two germline ends. Germline CDR1 and CDR2: MNHEY and SVGAGI. DNA for the CDR3: TGTGCCAGCAGTCTGCGGATCTACGAGCAGTACTTC. Residues: CASSLRIYEQYF.

This clone was counted a few times. The genes are TRBV10-1 and TRBJ1-6; no reliable D call. The CDR3 has 15 amino acids. V lost 6 bases and J 6 bases, leaving 15 bases between the germline ends. CDR1 and CDR2 from the germline V gene are WNHNN and SYGVQD (reference sequence). CDR3 protein: CASRAESGRNSPLHF. The CDR3 DNA reads as TGCGCCAGCAGGGCTGAGAGCGGTCGTAATTCACCCCTCCACTTT.

The CDR3 region has the DNA TGTGCCAGCAGCTTGACAGTGGGCACTGAAGCTTTCTTT. This encodes CASSLTVGTEAFF. V and J are TRBV12-3 or TRBV12-4 and TRBJ1-1; D may be TRBD1 (5 bases). The length of the CDR3 is 13 residues. V lost 6 bases, J lost 4 bases, and 12 bases lay in between.

The rearrangement joins TRBV6-6 to TRBJ1-2; TRBD1 might be the D (5 bases). Germline CDR1 is MNHNY and CDR2 is SVGAGI (reference sequence). Trimming cost V 6 bases and J 5 bases, with 7 bases left between them. The CDR3 loop spans 11 amino acids. CDR3 in amino acids: CASSSGYGYTF. The CDR3 DNA is TGTGCCAGCAGCTCAGGGTATGGCTACACCTTC.

The gene calls are TRBV7-2 and TRBJ2-1; a possible D gene is TRBD1 (6 bases). Germline V lookup: CDR1 SGHTA, CDR2 FQGNSA. Trimming stripped 9 bases from V and 3 bases from J, with 12 bases between. The CDR3 is 13 amino acids. The CDR3 sequence is CASLQGSYNEQFF. DNA for the CDR3: TGTGCCAGTTTACAGGGTAGCTACAATGAGCAGTTCTTC.

This clone was recorded only once. V gene TRBV14 combines with J gene TRBJ2-7; no clear D gene. The CDR3 sequence is 15 residues long. Germline loops: CDR1 SGHDN, CDR2 FVKESK. V lost 0 bases and J lost 3, with 12 bases in between. CDR3 sequence reads: CASSQDRFTRYEQYF. DNA for the CDR3: TGTGCCAGCAGCCAAGATCGGTTCACCCGCTACGAGCAGTACTTC.

The J gene is TRBJ2-3, the V gene TRBV29-1, with a weak D call TRBD2 (5 bases). Germline V gives CDR1 SQVTM, CDR2 ANQGSEA. The V gene lost 2 bases and the J gene lost 0 bases, with 6 bases spanning the gap. This CDR3 is built from 13 residues. CDR3 DNA sequence: TGCAGCGTTGAACGAGGGAGCACAGATACGCAGTATTTT. Translation gives CSVERGSTDTQYF.

This clone showed up just a few times. This sequence joins TRBV5-3 and TRBJ2-7; D is ambiguous. TRBV5-3 is an ORF, and what it does is uncertain. Between the trimmed V and J ends, which lost 0 bases and 7 bases, there was a span of 11 bases. There are 13 residues in the CDR3. DNA for the CDR3: TGTGCCAGAAGCTTGGTAGCCCCCGTGGAGCAGTACTTC. Its protein product is CARSLVAPVEQYF.

The rearrangement uses TRBV6-5 and TRBJ1-3; perhaps TRBD1 as D (5 bases). The CDR3 covers 15 residues. The V end was cut by 0 bases, the J end by 2 bases, with 8 bases between. The V gene's germline CDR1 is MNHEY and CDR2 SVGAGI. CDR3 residues: CASSYSGEPGNTIYF. The DNA of the CDR3 is TGTGCCAGCAGTTACTCAGGGGAACCTGGAAACACCATATATTTT.

V is TRBV7-9 and J is TRBJ2-7, with 7 bases fitting TRBD1. CDR1 and CDR2 (germline): SEHNR, FQNEAQ (reference sequence). The CDR3 runs to 12 residues. With V trimmed by 5 bases and J by 8 bases, 6 bases remained unmatched. The CDR3 sequence: CASSVDRVKQYF. CDR3 DNA: TGTGCCAGCAGCGTAGACAGGGTGAAGCAGTACTTC.

This chain links TRBV19 with TRBJ1-1; no clear D gene. CDR1 is LNHDA and CDR2 is SQIVND in the germline V gene (reference sequence). The V end was cut by 5 bases, the J end by 2 bases, with 9 bases between. The CDR3 is made up of 13 amino acids. CDR3 in amino acids: CASSAAGNTEAFF. As DNA, the CDR3 is TGTGCCAGTAGTGCCGCAGGTAACACTGAAGCTTTCTTT.

The chain links TRBV19 to TRBJ2-3; D gene ambiguous. V was pared by 4 bases and J by 4 bases, with 9 bases between. Germline V gene lookup returns CDR1 LNHDA and CDR2 SQIVND (reference sequence). The CDR3 is 13 residues long. The CDR3 DNA reads TGTGCCAGTAGTACAACGGTTTCAGATACGCAGTATTTT. Protein product: CASSTTVSDTQYF.

The CDR3 bases are TGCGCCAGCAGTCAGAGCGGTTCTGAAAAACTGTTTTTT. It is translated as CASSQSGSEKLFF. This chain links TRBV4-1 with TRBJ1-4; D is unclear. Germline CDR1 and CDR2: MGHRA and YSYEKL. The germline V and J ends were trimmed by 6 bases and 7 bases, with 12 bases remaining between them. The CDR3 consists of 13 residues.

This clone was seen more than once but under ten times. The V call is TRBV29-1, the J call TRBJ1-2; TRBD1 aligns across 7 bases. J gave up 2 bases and V 3 bases, and 3 bases lay outside the gene matches. The CDR3 loop spans 13 amino acids. Germline V CDR1 and CDR2: SQVTM, ANQGSEA. For the CDR3, the DNA is TGCAGCGTTGACGGGACAGACAACTATGGCTACACCTTC. As protein: CSVDGTDNYGYTF.

This clone was seen just once. V gene TRBV7-9 combines with J gene TRBJ2-7, with D perhaps matching TRBD1 (5 bases). CDR3 size: 13 residues. Germline CDR1 reads SEHNR; CDR2 reads FQNEAQ (reference sequence). The V gene lost 5 bases and the J gene lost 4 bases, with 12 bases spanning the gap. CDR3 DNA: TGTGCCAGCAGCCCCAGACAGCTTTACGAGCAGTACTTC. Protein: CASSPRQLYEQYF.